Listed below are T cell receptor beta chains from one sample, sequenced in a study of blood T cells in healthy people across ages. Using its own MiXCR run on the 5' RACE reads, TCRdb lists one record per CDR3 protein. The sample records about 1.4 million distinct CDR3 sequences, approximately 59% being singletons. Sequenced: blood. The receptors stem from a man aged 18 to 29 in good health. The CDR3 runs from the conserved cysteine through the conserved F or W. Fields, in order: J gene, D gene, V gene, clone size, CDR3 protein, CDR3 DNA. A D gene is named only where the DNA matches it firmly. Clone size, where shown, is once, few, many, or a class for clones that have expanded.

J gene: TRBJ2-3; D gene: TRBD2; V gene: TRBV5-6; clone size: .; CDR3 protein: CASSFVGASGADTQYF; CDR3 DNA: TGTGCCAGCAGCTTTGTCGGGGCTAGCGGGGCAGATACGCAGTATTTT
J gene: TRBJ1-2; D gene: .; V gene: TRBV29-1; clone size: .; CDR3 protein: CSVEIGAPRGYGYTF; CDR3 DNA: TGCAGCGTTGAAATCGGGGCCCCTCGTGGCTATGGCTACACCTTC
J gene: TRBJ2-5; D gene: .; V gene: TRBV29-1; clone size: few; CDR3 protein: CSVSTNDQETQYF; CDR3 DNA: TGCAGCGTTTCCACTAACGACCAAGAGACCCAGTACTTC
J gene: TRBJ2-7; D gene: TRBD1; V gene: TRBV7-9; clone size: few; CDR3 protein: CASSLDRVSLPYEQYF; CDR3 DNA: TGTGCCAGCAGCCTGGACAGGGTTAGTCTCCCCTACGAGCAGTACTTC
J gene: TRBJ2-7; D gene: TRBD1; V gene: TRBV27; clone size: few; CDR3 protein: CASGDRSYEQYF; CDR3 DNA: TGTGCCAGCGGGGACAGAAGCTACGAGCAGTACTTC
J gene: TRBJ1-2; D gene: TRBD1; V gene: TRBV19; clone size: .; CDR3 protein: CASSIMGQGSGYTF; CDR3 DNA: TGTGCCAGTAGTATAATGGGACAGGGGAGCGGCTACACCTTC
J gene: TRBJ2-3; D gene: .; V gene: TRBV18; clone size: few; CDR3 protein: CASSRGGNTDTQYF; CDR3 DNA: TGTGCCAGCTCACGCGGCGGTAACACAGATACGCAGTATTTT
J gene: TRBJ1-5; D gene: .; V gene: TRBV5-1; clone size: .; CDR3 protein: CASSPGPGNQPQHF; CDR3 DNA: TGCGCCAGCAGCCCTGGACCAGGCAATCAGCCCCAGCATTTT
J gene: TRBJ1-2; D gene: .; V gene: TRBV7-8; clone size: .; CDR3 protein: CASSLAIGEAYGYTF; CDR3 DNA: TGTGCCAGCAGCTTAGCAATTGGCGAAGCCTATGGCTACACCTTC
J gene: TRBJ1-1; D gene: .; V gene: TRBV6-5; clone size: many; CDR3 protein: CASSYGGTEAFF; CDR3 DNA: TGTGCCAGCAGTTACGGGGGCACTGAAGCTTTCTTT
J gene: TRBJ1-5; D gene: .; V gene: TRBV18; clone size: .; CDR3 protein: CASSPGRVGHQHF; CDR3 DNA: TGTGCCAGCTCACCGGGCCGGGTCGGACACCAGCATTTT
J gene: TRBJ2-3; D gene: .; V gene: TRBV6-5; clone size: .; CDR3 protein: CASSYLDLLGLPSTDTQYF; CDR3 DNA: TGTGCCAGCAGTTACTTGGATCTGTTAGGGCTTCCTAGCACAGATACGCAGTATTTT
J gene: TRBJ2-1; D gene: TRBD2; V gene: TRBV2; clone size: .; CDR3 protein: CASSAASGGAVEQFF; CDR3 DNA: TGTGCCAGCAGTGCTGCTAGCGGGGGGGCGGTGGAGCAGTTCTTC
J gene: TRBJ2-5; D gene: .; V gene: TRBV29-1; clone size: few; CDR3 protein: CSVDKGFKETQYF; CDR3 DNA: TGCAGCGTTGACAAGGGGTTTAAAGAGACCCAGTACTTC
J gene: TRBJ2-5; D gene: .; V gene: TRBV12-3/TRBV12-4; clone size: .; CDR3 protein: CASSFGGAQYF; CDR3 DNA: TGTGCCAGCAGTTTCGGTGGGGCCCAGTACTTC
J gene: TRBJ2-7; D gene: TRBD2; V gene: TRBV9; clone size: .; CDR3 protein: CASSVYPSGTEQYF; CDR3 DNA: TGTGCCAGCAGCGTCTATCCTAGCGGGACCGAGCAGTACTTC
J gene: TRBJ2-7; D gene: .; V gene: TRBV6-5; clone size: .; CDR3 protein: CAAGAPGTYEQYF; CDR3 DNA: TGTGCCGCGGGTGCGCCAGGAACCTACGAGCAGTACTTC
J gene: TRBJ2-7; D gene: TRBD1; V gene: TRBV4-1; clone size: .; CDR3 protein: CASSWRTGGNNEQYF; CDR3 DNA: TGCGCCAGCAGTTGGAGGACAGGGGGCAACAATGAGCAGTACTTC
J gene: TRBJ1-5; D gene: .; V gene: TRBV19; clone size: .; CDR3 protein: CASSVPRGRQPQHF; CDR3 DNA: TGTGCCAGTAGTGTCCCGCGGGGTAGACAGCCCCAGCATTTT
J gene: TRBJ1-2; D gene: .; V gene: TRBV5-4; clone size: .; CDR3 protein: CASSSGLANYGYTF; CDR3 DNA: TGTGCCAGCAGCTCAGGGCTAGCTAACTATGGCTACACCTTC
J gene: TRBJ1-6; D gene: .; V gene: TRBV6-6; clone size: .; CDR3 protein: CASTLGVDSPLHF; CDR3 DNA: TGTGCCAGCACCCTAGGGGTTGATTCACCCCTCCACTTT
J gene: TRBJ2-7; D gene: .; V gene: TRBV7-2; clone size: .; CDR3 protein: CASSLRVGGNSYEQYF; CDR3 DNA: TGTGCCAGCAGCTTGCGGGTGGGGGGTAACTCCTACGAGCAGTACTTC
J gene: TRBJ2-4; D gene: .; V gene: TRBV15; clone size: few; CDR3 protein: CATSGGTKNIQYF; CDR3 DNA: TGTGCCACCAGCGGAGGGACCAAAAACATTCAGTACTTC
J gene: TRBJ2-2; D gene: .; V gene: TRBV6-1; clone size: .; CDR3 protein: CASSEEYGGELFF; CDR3 DNA: TGTGCCAGCAGTGAAGAATACGGCGGGGAGCTGTTTTTT
J gene: TRBJ2-1; D gene: .; V gene: TRBV4-1; clone size: .; CDR3 protein: CASSQVRSRQFF; CDR3 DNA: TGCGCCAGCAGCCAAGTCAGGTCCCGGCAGTTCTTC
J gene: TRBJ1-1; D gene: .; V gene: TRBV20-1; clone size: .; CDR3 protein: CSAGGGSGTEAFF; CDR3 DNA: TGCAGTGCTGGGGGGGGTTCGGGAACTGAAGCTTTCTTT
J gene: TRBJ2-7; D gene: .; V gene: TRBV29-1; clone size: .; CDR3 protein: CSVEVEGYEQYF; CDR3 DNA: TGCAGCGTTGAAGTTGAGGGTTACGAGCAGTACTTC
J gene: TRBJ2-1; D gene: TRBD1; V gene: TRBV15; clone size: .; CDR3 protein: CATSRETSDRTGEQFF; CDR3 DNA: TGTGCCACCAGCAGAGAGACCTCGGACAGGACTGGGGAGCAGTTCTTC
J gene: TRBJ2-5; D gene: .; V gene: TRBV20-1; clone size: few; CDR3 protein: CSARARSSGRTQYF; CDR3 DNA: TGCAGTGCTAGAGCTAGGTCCAGTGGTAGGACCCAGTACTTC
J gene: TRBJ2-1; D gene: .; V gene: TRBV20-1; clone size: few; CDR3 protein: CSALPTPFGNEQFF; CDR3 DNA: TGCAGTGCCCTGCCTACCCCCTTCGGGAATGAGCAGTTCTTC
J gene: TRBJ1-5; D gene: .; V gene: TRBV20-1; clone size: .; CDR3 protein: CSALQGSRDLPQHF; CDR3 DNA: TGCAGTGCTCTTCAGGGTTCCCGAGATCTGCCCCAGCATTTT
J gene: TRBJ1-5; D gene: .; V gene: TRBV6-6; clone size: .; CDR3 protein: CASGKNPGTDRDQPQHF; CDR3 DNA: TGTGCCAGCGGGAAAAATCCCGGGACTGACCGAGATCAGCCCCAGCATTTT
J gene: TRBJ2-7; D gene: .; V gene: TRBV5-1; clone size: many; CDR3 protein: CASSLEVSYEQYF; CDR3 DNA: TGTGCCAGCAGCTTAGAAGTCTCCTACGAGCAGTACTTC
J gene: TRBJ2-1; D gene: .; V gene: TRBV29-1; clone size: many; CDR3 protein: CSFRLLLAYNEQFF; CDR3 DNA: TGCAGCTTCAGACTCCTTTTGGCCTACAATGAGCAGTTCTTC
J gene: TRBJ1-6; D gene: TRBD1; V gene: TRBV7-6; clone size: .; CDR3 protein: CASSLAAPGQGNSPLHF; CDR3 DNA: TGTGCCAGCAGCTTAGCGGCTCCGGGACAGGGGAATTCACCCCTCCACTTT
J gene: TRBJ1-4; D gene: TRBD1; V gene: TRBV18; clone size: .; CDR3 protein: CASSPNRGQEKLFF; CDR3 DNA: TGTGCCAGCTCACCGAACAGGGGACAAGAAAAACTGTTTTTT
J gene: TRBJ2-1; D gene: .; V gene: TRBV5-1; clone size: .; CDR3 protein: CASSLGPSPYNEQFF; CDR3 DNA: TGCGCCAGCAGCTTGGGACCCTCACCATACAATGAGCAGTTCTTC
J gene: TRBJ1-5; D gene: .; V gene: TRBV4-1; clone size: .; CDR3 protein: CASSGRTSQPQHF; CDR3 DNA: TGCGCCAGCAGCGGGCGGACATCTCAGCCCCAGCATTTT
J gene: TRBJ1-4; D gene: .; V gene: TRBV10-3; clone size: .; CDR3 protein: CAISASDATNEKLFF; CDR3 DNA: TGTGCCATCAGCGCCAGCGACGCAACTAATGAAAAACTGTTTTTT
J gene: TRBJ1-2; D gene: .; V gene: TRBV20-1; clone size: few; CDR3 protein: CSAKGGDYGYTF; CDR3 DNA: TGCAGTGCCAAGGGGGGGGACTATGGCTACACCTTC
J gene: TRBJ2-7; D gene: .; V gene: TRBV7-2; clone size: few; CDR3 protein: CASSLGKGSYEQYF; CDR3 DNA: TGTGCCAGCAGCTTAGGGAAGGGTTCCTACGAGCAGTACTTC
J gene: TRBJ2-1; D gene: TRBD2; V gene: TRBV6-5; clone size: .; CDR3 protein: CASSIEAGDNEQFF; CDR3 DNA: TGTGCCAGCAGCATAGAAGCGGGGGACAATGAGCAGTTCTTC
J gene: TRBJ2-2; D gene: .; V gene: TRBV29-1; clone size: .; CDR3 protein: CSGAGTNTGELFF; CDR3 DNA: TGCAGCGGGGCGGGCACGAACACCGGGGAGCTGTTTTTT
J gene: TRBJ2-7; D gene: .; V gene: TRBV27; clone size: many; CDR3 protein: CASSFTGGYEQYF; CDR3 DNA: TGTGCCAGCAGTTTTACTGGGGGCTACGAGCAGTACTTC
J gene: TRBJ2-5; D gene: TRBD1; V gene: TRBV15; clone size: .; CDR3 protein: CATSRDDGTGRVQETQYF; CDR3 DNA: TGTGCCACCAGCAGAGATGACGGGACAGGGCGGGTCCAAGAGACCCAGTACTTC
J gene: TRBJ2-1; D gene: TRBD2; V gene: TRBV20-1; clone size: few; CDR3 protein: CSARGAPSGRTPFF; CDR3 DNA: TGCAGTGCTAGAGGTGCGCCTAGCGGGCGTACCCCGTTCTTC
J gene: TRBJ1-1; D gene: .; V gene: TRBV29-1; clone size: .; CDR3 protein: CSVGSTGGFF; CDR3 DNA: TGCAGCGTTGGAAGTACGGGGGGTTTCTTT
J gene: TRBJ2-7; D gene: TRBD1; V gene: TRBV9; clone size: .; CDR3 protein: CASSVRDRASYEQYF; CDR3 DNA: TGTGCCAGCAGTGTTAGGGACAGGGCCTCCTACGAGCAGTACTTC
J gene: TRBJ2-3; D gene: .; V gene: TRBV6-2/TRBV6-3; clone size: .; CDR3 protein: CASSYSILGTDTQYF; CDR3 DNA: TGTGCCAGCAGTTACTCGATATTGGGCACAGATACGCAGTATTTT
J gene: TRBJ1-6; D gene: .; V gene: TRBV25-1; clone size: .; CDR3 protein: CASSEQGPLNSPLHF; CDR3 DNA: TGTGCCAGCAGTGAACAGGGCCCTCTCAATTCACCCCTCCACTTT
J gene: TRBJ2-1; D gene: TRBD1; V gene: TRBV5-5; clone size: few; CDR3 protein: CASSYSYTGGKAYNEQFF; CDR3 DNA: TGTGCCAGCAGCTACTCCTACACAGGGGGGAAGGCCTACAATGAGCAGTTCTTC
J gene: TRBJ1-4; D gene: .; V gene: TRBV5-5; clone size: .; CDR3 protein: CASSLMAGSRTNEKLFF; CDR3 DNA: TGTGCCAGCAGCTTGATGGCGGGTAGTAGAACTAATGAAAAACTGTTTTTT